The 27 T cell receptor beta chains listed next were all sequenced from one sample in a study of blood T cell repertoires in COVID-19. Only in-frame clones appear in the TCRdb table, and some are missing; sequencing was by immunoSEQ multiplex PCR. The sample holds 300,000 to 350,000 clones, 80% to 95% seen once. Sequencing was carried out using peripheral blood. Receptors were obtained from a woman in her 30s with COVID-19, enrolled during active disease.

This clone was found once. The chain couples TRBV7-3 to TRBJ1-5, with D perhaps TRBD1 (5 bases). The CDR3 spans 13 residues. Trimming stripped 2 bases from V and 7 bases from J, with 9 bases between. CDR1 SGHTA and CDR2 FQGTGA come from the germline V gene. The CDR3 region is CASSLDSGQPQHF. The DNA of the CDR3 is TGTGCCAGCAGCTTAGACAGTGGCCAGCCCCAGCATTTT.

V gene TRBV9 combines with J gene TRBJ2-7; 8 positions match TRBD2. This CDR3 spans 14 amino acids. Germline lookup yields CDR1 SGDLS and CDR2 YYNGEE. V trimming: 3 bases; J trimming: 1 base; junction bases outside the gene matches: 3. The CDR3 sequence is CASSAGLVSYEQYF. CDR3 nucleotides: TGTGCCAGCAGCGCGGGACTAGTGTCCTACGAGCAGTACTTC.

The chain has TRBV5-1 and TRBJ1-5; 8 nucleotides align to TRBD1. Germline V gene lookup returns CDR1 SGHRS and CDR2 YFSETQ. The CDR3 has 14 residues. J was trimmed by 7 bases and V by 4 bases; bases with no gene match: 7. The CDR3 loop reads CASSTGQGDQPQHF. Here the CDR3 DNA reads TGCGCCAGCAGCACCGGACAGGGCGACCAGCCCCAGCATTTT.

The chain joins TRBV3-1 (or the pseudogene TRBV3-2) to TRBJ2-1, with 11 positions matching TRBD2. CDR3 length: 20 amino acids. CDR1 is LGHDT, CDR2 YNNKEL, per germline (reference sequence). The V segment lost 0 bases and the J segment 0 bases; nucleotides outside the gene matches: 10. The CDR3, as DNA: TGTGCCAGCAGCCAAGATTTGTGGCTAGCGGGAGGATCCTCCTACAATGAGCAGTTCTTC. This sequence encodes CASSQDLWLAGGSSYNEQFF.

This rearrangement joins TRBV4-2 to TRBJ1-5; D may be TRBD1 (6 bases). V lost 4 bases and J lost 4, with 23 bases in between. The CDR3 covers 18 residues. The V gene's germline CDR1 is LGHNA and CDR2 YNFKEQ. The chain's CDR3 is CASSLNFATGTKNQPQHF. The CDR3 bases are TGTGCCAGCAGCCTAAACTTCGCCACCGGGACAAAAAATCAGCCCCAGCATTTT.

The chain's CDR3 is CAIRPTGYTDTQYF. CDR3 DNA sequence: TGTGCCATCAGGCCGACTGGGTACACAGATACGCAGTATTTT. The rearrangement links TRBV10-3 to TRBJ2-3, with D uncertain. This CDR3 has 14 residues. Between the trimmed V and J ends, which lost 6 bases and 2 bases, there was a span of 12 bases. Germline V gene data show CDR1 as ENHRY and CDR2 as SYGVKD.

This sequence joins TRBV11-2 and TRBJ1-6, with 9 bases identical to TRBD1. Germline-derived CDR1 and CDR2 are SGHAT and FQNNGV. The CDR3 has 15 amino acids. V was clipped by 1 base and J by 9 bases; unmatched bases: 4. The CDR3 is CASSLVGTGSSPLHF. The CDR3 DNA follows: TGTGCCAGCAGCTTAGTGGGGACAGGGAGTTCACCCCTCCACTTT.

V is TRBV12-5 and J is TRBJ2-2, with a tentative D call TRBD2 (6 bases). V was cut by 0 bases and J by 1 base, with 9 bases left in between. Germline CDR1 reads LGHNT; CDR2 reads FRNRAP. The CDR3 is 16 amino acids. DNA for the CDR3: TGTGCTAGTGGTTTGGTAGTAGCGGAGAACACCGGGGAGCTGTTTTTT. It yields the protein CASGLVVAENTGELFF.

This chain uses TRBV4-2 with TRBJ1-2, with TRBD1 matching over 9 bases. The length of the CDR3 is 15 residues. Germline CDR1 and CDR2: LGHNA and YNFKEQ. The J segment lost 7 bases and the V segment lost 1 base, leaving 7 bases of the junction unmatched. The CDR3 is CASSQGGDRVSGYTF. In DNA form, the CDR3 reads TGTGCCAGCAGCCAAGGAGGGGACAGGGTCTCTGGCTACACCTTC.

This sequence joins TRBV28 and TRBJ2-1, with TRBD2 matching over 8 bases. Unmatched junction bases numbered 14, after V lost 4 bases and J lost 3 bases. Germline-derived CDR1 and CDR2 are MDHEN and SYDVKM. This CDR3 contains 18 residues. This CDR3 is CASSSPYKSGSGYNEQFF. The DNA for the CDR3 is TGTGCCAGCAGTTCTCCCTACAAGAGCGGGAGTGGCTACAATGAGCAGTTCTTC.

The chain joins TRBV21-1 to TRBJ1-5; no check of the table's D call, TRBD1, against the DNA was made. TRBV21-1 is noted as a pseudogene. The CDR3 is 15 amino acids. CDR3 nucleotides: TGTGCCAGCAGCAGACCGACAGGGGGCCATCAGCCCCAGCATTTT. Translation: CASSRPTGGHQPQHF.

The chain joins TRBV28 to TRBJ1-4, with 8 bases lining up with TRBD1. Unmatched junction bases numbered 15, after V lost 4 bases and J lost 8 bases. CDR3 length: 17 residues. CDR1 is MDHEN, CDR2 SYDVKM, per germline. The CDR3 nucleotides are TGTGCCAGCAGTTCCGTCCCGGGACAGGAGTGGAGGGAAAAACTGTTTTTT. Translation gives CASSSVPGQEWREKLFF.

This chain links TRBV10-2 with TRBJ2-3; 8 bases are a match to TRBD2. The CDR3 sequence is 17 residues long. Germline CDR1 WSHSY, CDR2 SAAADI. V shed 2 bases and J 2 bases; nucleotides not matched to a gene: 9. The CDR3 bases are TGCGCCAGCAGTGAGGGCCCTACGGGAGGGGTCACAGATACGCAGTATTTT. It encodes CASSEGPTGGVTDTQYF.

The chain couples TRBV9 to TRBJ2-3; 7 bases align to TRBD2. CDR3 length equals 17 residues. Germline V CDR1 and CDR2: SGDLS, YYNGEE. With V trimmed by 3 bases and J by 4 bases, 14 bases remained unmatched. The CDR3 nucleotides read TGTGCCAGCAGCGCGCAACCCGGGGGGAGAAGCGCAGATACGCAGTATTTT. Translating it yields CASSAQPGGRSADTQYF.

The chain links TRBV27 to TRBJ2-1, with 9 bases that match TRBD2. The CDR3 contains 14 residues. Trimming cost V 5 bases and J 6 bases; bases outside gene matches: 5. The V gene's germline CDR1 is MNHEY and CDR2 SMNVEV (reference sequence). CDR3 nucleotides: TGTGCCAGCAGTCCGGGCGGGAGGGGCAATGAGCAGTTCTTC. It is translated as CASSPGGRGNEQFF.

In this sample, this clone turned up once. The CDR3 reads CASSRGLAGGYNEQFF. The CDR3 nucleotides are TGTGCCAGCAGTCGGGGACTAGCGGGAGGATACAATGAGCAGTTCTTC. The chain uses TRBV2 and TRBJ2-1, with TRBD2 identical over 15 bases. The CDR3 sequence is 16 residues long. Looked up from germline, CDR1 is SNHLY and CDR2 is FYNNEI. V shed 5 bases and J 4 bases; nucleotides not matched to a gene: 3.

A single count supports this clone. CDR3 protein: CASTTLTSGTDTQYF. CDR3 bases: TGTGCCAGCACTACACTGACTAGCGGCACAGATACGCAGTATTTT. The chain recombines TRBV6-5 with TRBJ2-3, with TRBD2 identical over 8 bases. CDR1 and CDR2 from the germline V gene are MNHEY and SVGAGI. The length of the CDR3 is 15 residues. The V segment lost 7 bases and the J segment 1 base; nucleotides outside the gene matches: 7.

This rearrangement joins TRBV7-8 to TRBJ1-1, with D possibly matching TRBD1 (5 bases). Trimming removed 4 bases at V and 7 bases at J, with 16 bases between. Germline V gives CDR1 SGHVS, CDR2 FQNEAQ. This CDR3 spans 14 amino acids. The CDR3 is CASSWGRVVGEAFF. The CDR3 region has the DNA TGTGCCAGCAGCTGGGGCCGCGTAGTCGGTGAAGCTTTCTTT.

This chain uses TRBV4-3 with TRBJ2-2; 11 bases are a match to TRBD2. The CDR3 runs to 16 residues. Germline values: CDR1 LGHNA, CDR2 YSLEER. Trimming at V came to 1 base and at J to 8 bases, leaving 6 bases not matched to a gene. CDR3 bases: TGCGCCAGCAGCCAAGGGAGACTAGCGGGAAGGGGGGAGCTGTTTTTT. The encoded protein is CASSQGRLAGRGELFF.

CDR3 in amino acids: CASSHPVVASGRNSYEQYF. CDR3 DNA: TGTGCCAGCAGCCATCCGGTCGTGGCTAGCGGGAGAAACTCCTACGAGCAGTACTTC. The V and J genes are TRBV2 and TRBJ2-7, with 10 positions matching TRBD2. Germline-derived CDR1 and CDR2 are SNHLY and FYNNEI. This CDR3 comprises 19 residues. V dropped 6 bases and J dropped 0; count of bases not matched to a gene: 17.

The V and J genes are TRBV6-5 and TRBJ1-3; tentative D call: TRBD1 (6 bases). The germline V gene has CDR1 MNHEY and CDR2 SVGAGI. V lost 6 bases and J lost 2, with 11 bases in between. The CDR3 runs 14 residues. This CDR3 reads CASSRQGPGNTIYF. CDR3 nucleotide sequence: TGTGCCAGCAGCCGTCAGGGGCCTGGAAACACCATATATTTT.

CDR3 sequence reads: CASSEPPRTATDTQYF. DNA of the CDR3: TGTGCCAGCAGTGAACCACCCCGGACAGCCACAGATACGCAGTATTTT. The chain employs TRBV6-1 and TRBJ2-3, with TRBD1 as a possible D gene (6 bases). Germline values: CDR1 MNHNS, CDR2 SASEGT. The CDR3 spans 16 residues. Trimming stripped 2 bases from V and 2 bases from J, with 14 bases between.

The chain has TRBV3-1 (or the pseudogene TRBV3-2) and TRBJ2-3; D gene ambiguous. The CDR3 loop spans 11 amino acids. V was trimmed by 6 bases and J by 4 bases, leaving 5 bases between them. CDR1 and CDR2 (germline): LGHDT, YNNKEL (reference sequence). The DNA of the CDR3 is TGTGCCAGCAGTTTCGCAGATACGCAGTATTTT. Protein product: CASSFADTQYF.

The rearrangement links TRBV4-2 to TRBJ1-1, with D possibly TRBD1 on 6 matching bases. The CDR3 length is 15 residues. Trimming took off 4 bases at V and 1 base at J, with 13 bases between the two ends. CDR1 and CDR2 (germline): LGHNA, YNFKEQ. CDR3 in DNA: TGTGCCAGCAGCCGACCAGGGGCAACGAACACTGAAGCTTTCTTT. Encoded protein: CASSRPGATNTEAFF.

A few counts support this clone. The V gene is TRBV11-2, the J gene TRBJ2-2, with D possibly matching TRBD1 (6 bases). The CDR3 is 17 residues long. Germline CDR1 SGHAT, CDR2 FQNNGV. The ends were cut back, 5 bases at V and 7 bases at J, with 23 bases in the middle. Written as DNA, the CDR3 is TGTGCCAGCAGCCCGAGGGGGTGGGTGTCAAAAGGCGGGGAGCTGTTTTTT. Its translation is CASSPRGWVSKGGELFF.

The V and J genes are TRBV28 and TRBJ1-1, with a possible D match to TRBD1 (5 bases). This CDR3 spans 15 amino acids. In germline, CDR1 is MDHEN, CDR2 SYDVKM. V was pared by 2 bases and J by 4 bases, with 14 bases between. CDR3 DNA: TGTGCCAGCAGTTTAGTGGGCGGGGGAGGCACTGAAGCTTTCTTT. Translating it yields CASSLVGGGGTEAFF. The whole variable domain, remainder taken from reference TRBV28 and TRBJ1-1, is DVKVTQSSRYLVKRTGEKVFLECVQDMDHENMFWYRQDPGLGLRLIYFSYDVKMKEKGDIPEGYSVSREKKERFSLILESASTNQTSMYLCASSLVGGGGTEAFFGQGTRLTVV.

The chain couples TRBV18 to TRBJ2-7; 10 nucleotides agree with TRBD2. V lost 3 bases, J lost 3 bases, and 5 bases stayed unmatched. CDR3 length: 15 residues. In germline, CDR1 is KGHSH, CDR2 LQKENI. CDR3 loop: CASSPKLAGDYEQYF. CDR3 DNA sequence: TGTGCCAGCTCACCGAAGCTAGCGGGAGACTACGAGCAGTACTTC. Full variable domain (missing parts from reference TRBV18 and TRBJ2-7): NAGVMQNPRHLVRRRGQEARLRCSPMKGHSHVYWYRQLPEEGLKFMVYLQKENIIDESGMPKERFSAEFPKEGPSILRIQQVVRGDSAAYFCASSPKLAGDYEQYFGPGTRLTVT.